This is a list of T cell receptor beta chains from one sample in a study of T cell responses to AZD1222 COVID-19 vaccine. The data were produced by immunoSEQ multiplex PCR, yet TCRdb's version contains in-frame clones alone and is incomplete. The sample holds approximately 200,000 clones, around 92% seen once. The sequencing used peripheral blood, collected on day 0 of AZD1222 vaccination. The receptor set was obtained from an adult in good health. Each CDR3 is given with its conserved first and last residue. The D gene is left open where the match is weak. Rows may omit the clone size; those that give it use once, few, many or a size class.

cdr3_nt,cdr3_aa,clone_size,j_call,v_call,d_call
TGTGCCAGCAGTAGAACCGAGCAGTACTTC,CASSRTEQYF,-,TRBJ2-7,TRBV6-5,-
TGTGCCAGCACTCCCTCGGGCCAAGAGACCCAGTACTTC,CASTPSGQETQYF,-,TRBJ2-5,TRBV12-3/TRBV12-4,-
TGTGCCAGCAGCGTAACGGATTCTGGAAACACCATATATTTT,CASSVTDSGNTIYF,-,TRBJ1-3,TRBV9,-
TGTGCCAGCAGCCCCCGAGCGATTGTCAACACTGAAGCTTTCTTT,CASSPRAIVNTEAFF,-,TRBJ1-1,TRBV11-2,-
TGTGCCAGCTCCCCTCCCGGGACAGGTACTAGATTGGTAAGCTACGAGCAGTACTTC,CASSPPGTGTRLVSYEQYF,once,TRBJ2-7,TRBV27,TRBD1
TGTGCCAGCATCATCCCCGGGACAGGGTACGAAAAACTGTTTTTT,CASIIPGTGYEKLFF,once,TRBJ1-4,TRBV12-1,-
TGTGCCAGCAGTTACGGGAGTCGAGGCGGGGAGCTGTTTTTT,CASSYGSRGGELFF,once,TRBJ2-2,TRBV6-2/TRBV6-3,-
TGTGCCAGTAGTTCCACAGGGGTGGACACTGAAGCTTTCTTT,CASSSTGVDTEAFF,-,TRBJ1-1,TRBV19,TRBD1
TGTGCCTGGAGTCCTACGGGGGTAGAGACCCAGTACTTC,CAWSPTGVETQYF,-,TRBJ2-5,TRBV30,-
TGTGCCAGCAGCTCGCGGGGGACTGAAGCTTTCTTT,CASSSRGTEAFF,-,TRBJ1-1,TRBV7-9,-
TGTGCCAGCAGCTCCCGACTAGCGGGACAAGAGACCCAGTACTTC,CASSSRLAGQETQYF,once,TRBJ2-5,TRBV7-9,TRBD2
TGTGCCAGCAGCCAAGATCTAGGAGATGGCTACACCTTC,CASSQDLGDGYTF,-,TRBJ1-2,TRBV14,-
TGTGCCAGCAGCGCTAGGGGAACGGATGGCTACACCTTC,CASSARGTDGYTF,-,TRBJ1-2,TRBV9,-
TGCAGCACCCTCTCTGGACAGCTTAACAATGAGCAGTTCTTC,CSTLSGQLNNEQFF,-,TRBJ2-1,TRBV29-1,-
TGTGCCACCAGTGGGCTAGTCCGCAATGAGCAGTTCTTC,CATSGLVRNEQFF,-,TRBJ2-1,TRBV24-1,-
TGCGCCAGCAGCTTTGGAGACAGGGGGTGGAACACTGAAGCTTTCTTT,CASSFGDRGWNTEAFF,-,TRBJ1-1,TRBV5-1,TRBD1
TGTGCCAGCCTCCAGAGATGGGGAACTGAAGCTTTCTTT,CASLQRWGTEAFF,-,TRBJ1-1,TRBV2,-
TGTGCCAGCAGCTCGGGAGGTGTCACCGGGGAGCTGTTTTTT,CASSSGGVTGELFF,-,TRBJ2-2,TRBV3-1/TRBV3-2,TRBD2
TGTGCCAGCAGTTTGAAGTTCCAGGGGAGCTCCTACGAGCAGTACTTC,CASSLKFQGSSYEQYF,-,TRBJ2-7,TRBV28,-
TGTGCCAGCCACACCGGTTCGGGACGGGACTACGAGCAGTACTTC,CASHTGSGRDYEQYF,few,TRBJ2-7,TRBV2,-
TGTGCCAGCAGCCAAGTTGGGGGGAACTATGGCTACACCTTC,CASSQVGGNYGYTF,-,TRBJ1-2,TRBV3-1/TRBV3-2,-
TGTGCCAGCAGCCAAGAAAAGGCCCCACAAATCGAGCAGTACTTC,CASSQEKAPQIEQYF,-,TRBJ2-7,TRBV4-2,-
TGTGCCAGCAGCCCGGGGGCTGGGGACAGGGACTACGAGCAGTACTTC,CASSPGAGDRDYEQYF,once,TRBJ2-7,TRBV5-6,TRBD1
TGTGCCAGTATGGCTTCCAGGGGCCGAGGTCAGCCCCAGCATTTT,CASMASRGRGQPQHF,-,TRBJ1-5,TRBV19,-
TGTGCCAGCAGTTTTTCGTCGGCGGGGAACACTGAAGCTTTCTTT,CASSFSSAGNTEAFF,-,TRBJ1-1,TRBV6-5,-
TGTGCCACCAGTCCGGGACAGTTGACACCCCTCCACTTT,CATSPGQLTPLHF,-,TRBJ1-6,TRBV15,TRBD1
TGTGCCAGTGGGGGACTAGCGGGTGCCGATACGCAGTATTTT,CASGGLAGADTQYF,-,TRBJ2-3,TRBV19,TRBD2
TGCGCCAGCAGCGCCACAGGAGACGCGGGACTAGCTGGCTACGAGCAGTACTTC,CASSATGDAGLAGYEQYF,-,TRBJ2-7,TRBV5-1,TRBD2
TGTGCCAGCAGTACATCGGAATCGAGACTAGCGGGAACAGATACGCAGTATTTT,CASSTSESRLAGTDTQYF,-,TRBJ2-3,TRBV27,TRBD2
TGTGCCAGCAGCCCCTCTAGGGTACCCACCTACGAGCAGTACTTC,CASSPSRVPTYEQYF,-,TRBJ2-7,TRBV6-2/TRBV6-3,-
TGTGCCAGTAGTAATCTGGGACGGGAGTCTGCCTACGAGCAGTACTTC,CASSNLGRESAYEQYF,-,TRBJ2-7,TRBV19,-
TGTGCTACTACAGCCCCGGCCCAGCCGAACACTGAAGCTTTCTTT,CATTAPAQPNTEAFF,-,TRBJ1-1,TRBV7-7,-
TGTGCCAGCAGCTTGGACGGAGAGACCCAGTACTTC,CASSLDGETQYF,-,TRBJ2-5,TRBV5-4,-
TGCGCCAGCAGCTTGCTCGCAGAGACCCAGTACTTC,CASSLLAETQYF,-,TRBJ2-5,TRBV5-1,-